The 5 T cell receptor beta chains listed next were all sequenced from one sample in a study of T-cell reconstitution after alpha-beta-depleted transplantation in children. A TCRbeta library incorporating unique molecular identifiers was prepared. TCRdb fed the PCR reads into MiXCR, producing one record per CDR3 protein. The sample holds about 190,000 distinct CDR3 sequences, about 6.4% seen once. This specimen was PBMCs from the stem cell graft donor, taken from the stem cell graft. The receptor source for this set is a human donor who donated a stem cell graft to a child with Wiskott-Aldrich syndrome.

This clonotype was seen at least ten times. This sequence joins TRBV7-2 and TRBJ2-3; D is perhaps TRBD2 (6 bases). The CDR3 has 14 amino acids. Germline CDR1 is SGHTA and CDR2 is FQGNSA. Trimming shortened V by 1 base and J by 6 bases, and 11 bases separated the two germline ends. This chain's CDR3 is CASSLGGGADTQYF. The CDR3 DNA reads TGTGCCAGCAGCTTAGGCGGAGGGGCGGATACGCAGTATTTT. Based on the CDR3 plus reference TRBV7-2 and TRBJ2-3, the full variable domain is GAGVSQSPSNKVTEKGKDVELRCDPISGHTALYWYRQSLGQGLEFLIYFQGNSAPDKSGLPSDRFSAERTGGSVSTLTIQRTQQEDSAVYLCASSLGGGADTQYFGPGTRLTVL.

The V gene is TRBV2, the J gene TRBJ2-7, with D uncertain. The CDR3 spans 14 residues. Germline CDR1 SNHLY, CDR2 FYNNEI. CDR3 in amino acids: CVTSRTGRTYEQYF. CDR3 nucleotide sequence: TGTGTCACCAGCAGAACCGGCAGGACCTACGAGCAGTACTTC.

This clonotype was observed many times. In nucleotides, the CDR3 is TGTGCCAGCAGTCCACCGGGACAGGGGGCCCAGAGCACCTTC. Its translation: CASSPPGQGAQSTF. The chain employs TRBV12-3 or TRBV12-4 and TRBJ1-2, with 12 bases aligning to TRBD1. The CDR3 consists of 14 residues. The V gene end was trimmed by 5 bases and the J gene end by 13 bases; junction bases not matched to a gene: 11.

This clonotype has a handful of counts. CDR3 amino acids: CAWSVQEAYEQYF. The DNA for the CDR3 is TGTGCCTGGAGTGTACAGGAGGCCTACGAGCAGTACTTC. The V gene is TRBV30, the J gene TRBJ2-7, with D perhaps being TRBD1 or TRBD2 (5 bases each). CDR1 is GTSNPN, CDR2 SVGIG, per germline (reference sequence). Trimming left V 0 bases short and J 2 bases short, with 8 bases between. The CDR3 sequence is 13 residues long.

This clonotype was seen many times. This sequence joins TRBV29-1 and TRBJ2-2, with D tentatively TRBD1 (5 bases). Trimming pared 6 bases from V and 4 bases from J, leaving 15 bases between. Germline loops: CDR1 SQVTM, CDR2 ANQGSEA. This CDR3 is built from 14 residues. The CDR3 DNA is TGCAGCGTAGAATCGAAGACAGTCACCGGGGAGCTGTTTTTT. As protein: CSVESKTVTGELFF.